The 21 T cell receptor beta chains listed next were all sequenced from one sample in a study of human T cells and chemical hapten exposure. Time point: pre-sensitization, week 0. Treatment in this sample: therapeutic diphenylcyclopropenone sensitization with weekly scalp DPC. Each CDR3 protein gets one entry after TCRdb re-called the RACE reads with MiXCR. The sample contains 250,000 or so distinct CDR3 sequences, around 7.3% of which appear only once. This material consisted of whole blood, taken in connection with sensitization to the hapten diphenylcyclopropenone (DPC). These receptors all come from a man aged 18 to 30 with alopecia areata. Some clones in this sample may be carry-over from other donors' samples.

This clonotype has ten or more counts. The CDR3 sequence is CASSFRVSGTEAFF. For the CDR3, the DNA is TGTGCCAGCAGCTTCAGGGTTTCGGGCACTGAAGCTTTCTTT. The chain couples TRBV7-2 to TRBJ1-1; TRBD1 might be the D (5 bases). This CDR3 is 14 amino acids long. CDR1 and CDR2 (germline): SGHTA, FQGNSA. Trimming shortened V by 3 bases and J by 4 bases, and 12 bases separated the two germline ends.

This clonotype turned up a few times. The rearrangement joins TRBV10-3 to TRBJ2-3; D possibly corresponds to TRBD2 (6 bases). CDR3 size: 17 residues. The V end lost 10 bases, the J end lost 2 bases, and 25 bases lay between the germline ends. Germline CDR1 and CDR2: ENHRY and SYGVKD. CDR3 nucleotide sequence: TGTGCCACCCATACTAGTCGAGAAAGCGGGTTCACAGATACGCAGTATTTT. It encodes CATHTSRESGFTDTQYF.

This clonotype has just a few counts. CDR3 sequence: CASSTGSGSPLHF. The CDR3, as DNA: TGTGCCAGCAGCACGGGATCTGGCTCACCCCTCCACTTT. The chain joins TRBV7-9 to TRBJ1-6; no clear D. CDR1 SEHNR and CDR2 FQNEAQ come from the germline V gene (reference sequence). The CDR3 runs 13 residues. Trimming shortened V by 5 bases and J by 10 bases, and 12 bases separated the two germline ends.

This clonotype has just a few counts. This chain links TRBV6-2 or TRBV6-3 with TRBJ2-7, with TRBD1 matching over 7 bases. J gave up 5 bases and V 4 bases, and 11 bases lay outside the gene matches. CDR1 is MNHEY, CDR2 SVGEGT, per germline. The CDR3 spans 15 residues. The CDR3 bases are TGTGCCAGCAGTTCCGACAGGGCAGGGACCCACGAGCAGTACTTC. This encodes CASSSDRAGTHEQYF.

This clonotype occurred a few times. The gene calls are TRBV5-6 and TRBJ1-1, with D possibly matching TRBD1 (5 bases). The CDR3 extends over 12 amino acids. V was shortened by 3 bases and J by 7 bases, with 10 bases between the two germline ends. CDR1 and CDR2 from the germline V gene are SGHDT and YYEEEE. The CDR3 reads CASSSTALEAFF. CDR3 coding DNA: TGTGCCAGCAGCTCGACAGCCCTTGAAGCTTTCTTT.

The CDR3 reads CSAREKGQGDFEAFF. The CDR3 DNA is TGCAGTGCTAGAGAGAAGGGACAGGGAGATTTTGAAGCTTTCTTT. This chain joins TRBV20-1 and TRBJ1-1, with 9 bases aligning to TRBD1. Per the germline V gene, CDR1 is DFQATT and CDR2 is SNEGSKA (reference sequence). The CDR3 has 15 residues. V gave up 0 bases and J gave up 7 bases; unmatched junction bases: 9.

The chain carries TRBV3-1 and TRBJ1-1; D is undetermined. This CDR3 is 12 amino acids long. Germline CDR1 reads LGHDT; CDR2 reads YNNKEL (reference sequence). V was pared by 6 bases and J by 7 bases, with 12 bases between. CDR3: CASSRTEGEAFF. In DNA form, the CDR3 reads TGTGCCAGCAGTCGGACGGAGGGTGAAGCTTTCTTT. Full variable domain (remainder filled in from reference TRBV3-1 and TRBJ1-1): DTAVSQTPKYLVTQMGNDKSIKCEQNLGHDTMYWYKQDSKKFLKIMFSYNNKELIINETVPNRFSPKSPDKAHLNLHINSLELGDSAVYFCASSRTEGEAFFGQGTRLTVV.

This clonotype was seen only a few times. This sequence joins TRBV25-1 and TRBJ2-1; D might be TRBD2 (6 bases). This CDR3 is 14 amino acids long. Trimming pared 3 bases from V and 6 bases from J, leaving 12 bases between. CDR1 is MGHDK, CDR2 SYGVNS, per germline. For the CDR3, the DNA is TGTGCCAGCAGTGATTTCACCGGGGGCAATGAGCAGTTCTTC. It codes for CASSDFTGGNEQFF.

The V and J genes are TRBV20-1 and TRBJ1-3, with TRBD1 matching over 10 bases. The CDR3 runs to 16 residues. V lost 2 bases, J lost 0 bases, and 4 bases stayed unmatched. The germline CDR1 and CDR2 sequences are DFQATT and SNEGSKA (reference sequence). CDR3 loop: CSARQGQGSSGNTIYF. CDR3 nucleotides: TGCAGTGCTAGACAGGGACAGGGGAGCTCTGGAAACACCATATATTTT.

The gene calls are TRBV20-1 and TRBJ2-7; 7 bases align to TRBD1. CDR3 length equals 17 residues. With 5 bases clipped from V and 5 bases from J, the junction kept 21 bases outside the gene matches. The germline V gene has CDR1 DFQATT and CDR2 SNEGSKA (reference sequence). CDR3 bases: TGCAGTGCTGGGATCCACCCCCGGGACAGTGTGTCTGACGAGCAGTACTTC. The encoded protein is CSAGIHPRDSVSDEQYF.

The rearrangement links TRBV11-2 to TRBJ1-1; tentative D call: TRBD1 (5 bases). V lost 1 base to trimming and J lost 8 bases, with 23 bases between them. In germline, CDR1 is SGHAT, CDR2 FQNNGV. The CDR3 sequence is 17 residues long. The CDR3 nucleotides read TGTGCCAGCAGCTTAGGCCCCCGAGGGGCCAAGCGGGCCGAAGCTTTCTTT. Protein: CASSLGPRGAKRAEAFF.

The genes are TRBV25-1 and TRBJ1-1, with TRBD1 matching over 7 bases. This CDR3 has 13 residues. V lost 6 bases to trimming and J lost 5 bases; unmatched junction nucleotides: 6. Germline CDR1 and CDR2: MGHDK and SYGVNS. CDR3 in amino acids: CASSATGQTEAFF. The CDR3 nucleotides read TGTGCCAGCAGCGCGACAGGGCAGACTGAAGCTTTCTTT.

This clonotype was counted only a few times. The chain couples TRBV4-3 to TRBJ2-5; D remains unclear. V lost 1 base, J lost 2 bases, and 8 bases lay in between. CDR3 length equals 14 residues. CDR1 LGHNA and CDR2 YSLEER come from the germline V gene. The CDR3 loop reads CASSQVAVQETQYF. The CDR3 DNA reads TGCGCCAGCAGCCAAGTGGCAGTTCAAGAGACCCAGTACTTC.

Here the CDR3 reads CASSFSGLAGDTQYF. DNA of the CDR3: TGTGCCAGCAGCTTCTCGGGACTAGCGGGAGATACGCAGTATTTT. The J gene is TRBJ2-3, the V gene TRBV11-2; 12 positions agree with TRBD2. Unmatched junction bases numbered 3, after V lost 3 bases and J lost 5 bases. This CDR3 contains 15 residues. Germline CDR1 is SGHAT and CDR2 is FQNNGV.

The chain carries TRBV4-3 and TRBJ2-6; no clear D. Germline CDR1 and CDR2: LGHNA and YSLEER. V dropped 0 bases and J dropped 0 bases, with 9 bases sitting between them. The CDR3 has 17 amino acids. The CDR3 DNA sequence: TGCGCCAGCAGCCAAGATCCCCACAGCTCTGGGGCCAACGTCCTGACTTTC. Protein product: CASSQDPHSSGANVLTF.

This clonotype was observed at least ten times. The V and J genes are TRBV7-6 and TRBJ2-3; a weak D match, TRBD1 (6 bases). This CDR3 region has 15 residues. The germline V gene encodes CDR1 SGHVS and CDR2 FNYEAQ. Trimming removed 5 bases at V and 6 bases at J, with 18 bases between. CDR3: CASSPGTQITDTQYF. The CDR3 DNA reads as TGTGCCAGCAGCCCCGGGACACAGATTACCGATACGCAGTATTTT.

This clonotype appeared a few times. The chain combines TRBV10-3 with TRBJ2-5; the D call may be TRBD1 or TRBD2 (5 bases each). Germline V gene lookup returns CDR1 ENHRY and CDR2 SYGVKD. This CDR3 is 13 amino acids long. V lost 4 bases and J lost 2, with 8 bases in between. The CDR3 protein is CAISGGIQETQYF. DNA for the CDR3: TGTGCCATCAGTGGGGGGATACAAGAGACCCAGTACTTC.

The gene calls are TRBV4-1 and TRBJ1-5, with D perhaps TRBD1 (5 bases). Germline V CDR1 and CDR2: MGHRA, YSYEKL. The V and J ends lost 0 bases and 2 bases respectively, with 14 bases between them. The CDR3 runs to 17 residues. Here the CDR3 reads CASSQDLAGVGNQPQHF. Here the CDR3 DNA reads TGCGCCAGCAGCCAAGATCTGGCGGGGGTGGGCAATCAGCCCCAGCATTTT.

This clonotype was seen only a few times. This chain joins TRBV10-3 and TRBJ2-7; the D is unclear. Trimming took 3 bases from V and 3 from J, leaving 9 bases between them. Germline V lookup: CDR1 ENHRY, CDR2 SYGVKD. This CDR3 region has 13 residues. This CDR3 reads CAISDPRFYEQYV. The CDR3 DNA follows: TGTGCCATCAGTGACCCCCGATTCTACGAGCAGTACGTC.

This clonotype was detected only a few times. The V gene is TRBV5-1, the J gene TRBJ1-2, with 7 bases that match TRBD1. CDR3 size: 15 residues. V lost 4 bases to trimming and J lost 3 bases; unmatched junction nucleotides: 9. CDR1 is SGHRS and CDR2 is YFSETQ in the germline V gene. For the CDR3, the DNA is TGCGCCAGCAGCATGTGGACAGGTGGATACTATGGCTACACCTTC. Its translation: CASSMWTGGYYGYTF.

In this sample, this clonotype turned up a few times. This sequence joins TRBV23-1 and TRBJ2-7; D may be TRBD1 or TRBD2 (5 bases each). TRBV23-1 is known as an ORF, though its function is uncertain. V dropped 8 bases and J dropped 2 bases, with 13 bases sitting between them. CDR3 length: 13 residues. CDR3 sequence: CASGGPGAYEQYF. The CDR3 DNA reads as TGCGCCAGCGGGGGACCTGGAGCCTACGAGCAGTACTTC.